The source of this T cell receptor (beta chain) is a study of blood T cell repertoires in COVID-19. Study information: Italy, Spain and the United States were the sources of the convalescent and acute COVID-19 samples.

Germline CDR1 reads LNHDA; CDR2 reads SQIVND (reference sequence). This CDR3 region has 17 residues. Trimming removed 3 bases from V and 0 bases from J, with 12 bases in between. This clone showed up just once. As originally analysed: Scientists estimated how many nucleated cells there were by amplifying reference gene primers. Some clones are missing from TCRdb's copy, which holds only in-frame ones; the method was immunoSEQ multiplex PCR. V, J and clone size were drawn from that table, and D and trimming were deduced from the DNA. The data show approximately 270,000 clones, about 89% seen once. Sequenced material: peripheral blood. This chain joins TRBV19 and TRBJ1-6; D possibly corresponds to TRBD1 (6 bases). The clonotype was recovered from a man aged 25 to 45 with acute or convalescent COVID-19. CDR3 DNA: TGTGCCAGTAGTATGGGGGCCAAGAGCTCCTATAATTCACCCCTCCACTTT. Its translation: CASSMGAKSSYNSPLHF.